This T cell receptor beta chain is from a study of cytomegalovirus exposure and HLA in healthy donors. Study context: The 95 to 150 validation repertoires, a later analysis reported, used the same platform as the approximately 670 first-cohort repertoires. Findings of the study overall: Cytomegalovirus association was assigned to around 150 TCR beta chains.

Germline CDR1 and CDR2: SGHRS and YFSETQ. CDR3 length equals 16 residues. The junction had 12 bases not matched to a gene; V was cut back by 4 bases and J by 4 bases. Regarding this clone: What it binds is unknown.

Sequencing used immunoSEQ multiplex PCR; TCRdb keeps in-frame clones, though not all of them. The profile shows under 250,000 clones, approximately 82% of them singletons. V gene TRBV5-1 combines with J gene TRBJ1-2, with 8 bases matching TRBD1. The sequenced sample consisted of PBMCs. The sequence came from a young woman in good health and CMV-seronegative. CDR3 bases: TGCGCCAGCAGCCCTGACAGGGGAAATTACGGCTATGGCTACACCTTC. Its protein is CASSPDRGNYGYGYTF.